This T cell receptor (beta chain) was sequenced for a study of cytomegalovirus exposure and HLA in healthy donors. The PCR made use of 60 Vbeta and 13 Jbeta primers. Generated by immunoSEQ multiplex PCR, the TCRdb table keeps only in-frame clones and is missing some. The sample holds around 160,000 clones, approximately 80% seen once. Study-level findings and limits: As immune exposure information, only CMV serostatus was available.

Germline CDR1 ENHRY, CDR2 SYGVKD. V lost 2 bases to trimming and J lost 6 bases; unmatched junction nucleotides: 9. The CDR3 is 16 residues long. With regard to this clone: What it binds is not known.

This chain connects TRBV10-3 to TRBJ2-7; TRBD1 matches at 11 bases. This TCR was sampled from a male donor in good health and CMV-seropositive. Sequencing used PBMCs. Here the CDR3 DNA reads TGTGCCATCAGTGAGCCCGGACAGGGGGCGTCCCTCGAGCAGTACTTC. Translation: CAISEPGQGASLEQYF.